This TCR beta chain was retrieved from a study of Graves' ophthalmopathy and Graves' hyperthyroidism. Study observations and caveats: As the model predicted ophthalmopathy progression, it achieved a sensitivity of 65% to 71% and a specificity of 72.22%. Stable hyperthyroidism and ophthalmopathy were told apart by a 13-signature model, which achieved less than 90% sensitivity and 81.08% specificity.

The ends were cut back, 1 base at V and 0 bases at J, with 7 bases in the middle. The CDR3 is 14 amino acids. Per germline, CDR1 KGHSH and CDR2 LQKENI. For this clonotype: The antigen remains undetermined.

RNA transcripts served as template for amplifying TCR beta CDR3 sequences. The first-round RT-PCR employed HTBI primers together with the Qiagen OneStep RT-PCR kit. A multiplex PCR was then performed as the second round. TCRdb used MiXCR to reprocess the multiplex PCR reads, holding one entry per CDR3 protein. The sample consists of about 420,000 distinct CDR3 sequences, roughly 21% of them appearing once. Ophthalmopathy not arising within 18 months of follow-up defined hyperthyroidism as stable. Clinicians diagnosed using symptoms, serum thyroxine, TRAb, thyroid ultrasound and orbital computed tomography.

The origin of this receptor is a woman between 18 and 29 years old with stable Graves' hyperthyroidism. Input material: peripheral blood. The chain recombines TRBV18 with TRBJ2-7, with D unclear. Written as DNA, the CDR3 is TGTGCCAGCTCACCACAGGGCGGCTCCTACGAGCAGTACTTC. Its translation: CASSPQGGSYEQYF.